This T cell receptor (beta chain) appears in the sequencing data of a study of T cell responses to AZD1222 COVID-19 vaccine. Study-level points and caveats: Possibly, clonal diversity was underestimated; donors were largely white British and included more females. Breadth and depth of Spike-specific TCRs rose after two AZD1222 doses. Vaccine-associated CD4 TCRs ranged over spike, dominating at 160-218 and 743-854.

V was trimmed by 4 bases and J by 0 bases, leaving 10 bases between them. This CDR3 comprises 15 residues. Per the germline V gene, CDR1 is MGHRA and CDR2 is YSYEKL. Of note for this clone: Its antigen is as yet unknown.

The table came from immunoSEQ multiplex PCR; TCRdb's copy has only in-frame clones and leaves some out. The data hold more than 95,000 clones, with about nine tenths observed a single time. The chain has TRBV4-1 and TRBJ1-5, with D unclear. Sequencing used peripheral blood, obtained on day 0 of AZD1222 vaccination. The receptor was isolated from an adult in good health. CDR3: CASSRTGDSNQPQHF. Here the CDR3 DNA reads TGCGCCAGCAGCCGAACCGGGGATAGCAATCAGCCCCAGCATTTT.